The next 30 T cell receptor beta chains were all read from a single sample in a study of shared clonotypes between healthy human individuals. Measured with immunoSEQ multiplex PCR; TCRdb has only the in-frame clones, and not every one. The sample has some 2 million clones, about 95% seen once; the top ten hold roughly 1%. CD45RO-negative cells were positively selected for CCR7, leaving out terminally differentiated effector memory CD45RA+ cells. The sequenced sample consisted of naive CD8+ T cells sorted from blood. The receptors stem from a man younger than 35 in good health.

On this clone itself: Other DNA sequences in this specimen translate into the identical CDR3. The chain joins TRBV9 to TRBJ2-2, with D perhaps TRBD1 or TRBD2 (6 bases each). The germline V and J ends were trimmed by 6 bases and 4 bases, with 13 bases remaining between them. The CDR3 length is 14 residues. Germline V gene sequence: CDR1 SGDLS, CDR2 YYNGEE. The CDR3 reads CASTLGGGTGELFF. CDR3 DNA sequence: TGTGCCAGCACTCTCGGGGGCGGCACCGGGGAGCTGTTTTTT.

The chain links TRBV27 to TRBJ2-5; 9 nucleotides agree with TRBD2. Germline CDR1 MNHEY, CDR2 SMNVEV (reference sequence). With 1 base clipped from V and 5 bases from J, the junction kept 17 bases outside the gene matches. This CDR3 spans 19 amino acids. The CDR3 protein is CASSLFSGEAGGSYETQYF. The CDR3 nucleotides read TGTGCCAGCAGTTTATTCTCGGGAGAAGCGGGAGGTTCGTATGAGACCCAGTACTTC.

J is TRBJ2-2 and V is TRBV9; D not resolved. The CDR3 runs 13 residues. The V gene lost 0 bases and the J gene lost 7 bases, with 7 bases spanning the gap. CDR1 is SGDLS, CDR2 YYNGEE, per germline. CDR3 sequence: CASSVGVNGELFF. For the CDR3, the DNA is TGTGCCAGCAGCGTAGGGGTTAACGGGGAGCTGTTTTTT.

The J gene is TRBJ1-2, the V gene TRBV11-2; D unclear. Germline lookup yields CDR1 SGHAT and CDR2 FQNNGV. V was trimmed by 3 bases and J by 7 bases, leaving 9 bases between them. CDR3 length: 12 amino acids. CDR3 sequence reads: CASSFSGAGYTF. The CDR3 nucleotides are TGTGCCAGCAGCTTCTCAGGCGCTGGCTACACCTTC.

The chain uses TRBV5-6 and TRBJ2-5, with a tentative D call TRBD2 (6 bases). CDR3 length: 14 residues. From germline, CDR1 is SGHDT and CDR2 YYEEEE. Trimming left V 6 bases short and J 4 bases short, with 16 bases between. In DNA, the CDR3 is TGTGCCAGCAAGCTTCGGGGAGGCTTAGAGACCCAGTACTTC. The encoded protein is CASKLRGGLETQYF.

A remark on this clone: Other nucleotide sequences in the sample specify the same CDR3. V and J are TRBV27 and TRBJ2-7, with 7 nucleotides matching TRBD2. Losses at the gene ends were 5 bases for V and 4 bases for J; bases not matched to a gene: 5. Germline-derived CDR1 and CDR2 are MNHEY and SMNVEV (reference sequence). This CDR3 contains 13 residues. CDR3 bases: TGTGCCAGCAGTCTTCAGGGAGGGTACGAGCAGTACTTC. It codes for CASSLQGGYEQYF.

Points on this clone: This specimen includes other DNA sequences encoding the same CDR3. The chain has TRBV27 and TRBJ2-7, with D uncertain. The CDR3 spans 13 residues. The V end was cut by 2 bases, the J end by 4 bases, with 9 bases between. CDR1 is MNHEY, CDR2 SMNVEV, per germline (reference sequence). CDR3 sequence reads: CASSLGAGYEQYF. As DNA, the CDR3 is TGTGCCAGCAGTTTAGGAGCCGGGTACGAGCAGTACTTC.

As concerns this clone: The identical CDR3 is also encoded by other nucleotide sequences in the sample. The V and J genes are TRBV7-2 and TRBJ2-7; D is possibly TRBD1 (6 bases). This CDR3 comprises 13 residues. The germline V and J ends were trimmed by 5 bases and 4 bases, with 12 bases remaining between them. CDR1 is SGHTA, CDR2 FQGNSA, per germline. The CDR3 bases are TGTGCCAGCAGCCTGGGACAACCTTACGAGCAGTACTTC. Its protein is CASSLGQPYEQYF.

The chain carries TRBV5-5 and TRBJ1-2; TRBD1 agrees at 8 bases. V lost 0 bases to trimming and J lost 7 bases; unmatched junction nucleotides: 8. The CDR3 spans 15 residues. In germline, CDR1 is SGHKS, CDR2 YYEKEE (reference sequence). CDR3 DNA sequence: TGTGCCAGCAGCTTGGATGGCAGGGGGCACAGTGGCTACACCTTC. Amino acids: CASSLDGRGHSGYTF.

Comment on this clone: At the DNA level, this CDR3 is encoded by other sequences in the same sample as well. The J gene is TRBJ1-1, the V gene TRBV27; no reliable D call. With 2 bases removed from V and 2 bases from J, the gap between germline ends came to 9 bases. The CDR3 runs 14 residues. CDR1 MNHEY and CDR2 SMNVEV come from the germline V gene (reference sequence). CDR3 bases: TGTGCCAGCAGTTTAGGGCTAACAAACACTGAAGCTTTCTTT. This gives the protein CASSLGLTNTEAFF.

The chain is built from TRBV7-3 and TRBJ1-1; D is ambiguous. Germline CDR1 reads SGHTA; CDR2 reads FQGTGA. The CDR3 sequence is 14 residues long. V lost 8 bases to trimming and J lost 6 bases, with 19 bases between them. In nucleotides, the CDR3 is TGTGCCAGCGGTTCTGATGATTCCCCGTCTGAAGCTTTCTTT. The encoded protein is CASGSDDSPSEAFF.

The chain combines TRBV6-5 with TRBJ2-2; no definite D call. There are 12 residues in the CDR3. Between the trimmed V and J ends, which lost 6 bases and 7 bases, there was a span of 9 bases. Germline CDR1 reads MNHEY; CDR2 reads SVGAGI. The CDR3 coding sequence is TGTGCCAGCAGCTTGGAGAGCGGGGAGCTGTTTTTT. Translating gives CASSLESGELFF.

The chain recombines TRBV2 with TRBJ2-1; 7 positions agree with TRBD1. The CDR3 has 13 residues. Germline CDR1 is SNHLY and CDR2 is FYNNEI. With 10 bases clipped from V and 8 bases from J, the junction kept 11 bases outside the gene matches. The CDR3 loop reads CATGTASGHEQFF. CDR3 DNA: TGTGCCACCGGGACAGCAAGCGGACATGAGCAGTTCTTC.

The chain recombines TRBV10-3 with TRBJ1-3, with 7 bases identical to TRBD1. Germline CDR1 and CDR2: ENHRY and SYGVKD. The CDR3 is made up of 15 amino acids. The J segment lost 1 base and the V segment lost 7 bases, leaving 7 bases of the junction unmatched. Here the CDR3 DNA reads TGTGCCATCACCGGGACAGCAACGTCTGGAAACACCATATATTTT. It codes for CAITGTATSGNTIYF.

The chain combines TRBV27 with TRBJ1-5; D not certain. With 2 bases removed from V and 5 bases from J, the gap between germline ends came to 7 bases. The CDR3 is made up of 13 amino acids. Germline-derived CDR1 and CDR2 are MNHEY and SMNVEV (reference sequence). The CDR3 DNA is TGTGCCAGCAGTTTAACGAGGGATCAGCCCCAGCATTTT. As protein: CASSLTRDQPQHF.

In the case of this clone: The junction does not match germline at one end; this may be a read error. The chain has TRBV27 and TRBJ1-1, with D unclear. CDR3 length: 14 residues. Germline CDR1 is MNHEY and CDR2 is SMNVEV (reference sequence). CDR3 in amino acids: CASSLLSGNTEAFF. The CDR3 region has the DNA TGTGCCAGCAGTTTATTAAGCGGGAACACTGAGGCTTTCTTT.

This clone has only one observation. The J gene is TRBJ2-7, the V gene TRBV5-1, with D possibly matching TRBD1 (6 bases). Trimming cost V 0 bases and J 0 bases, with 13 bases left between them. CDR1 is SGHRS and CDR2 is YFSETQ in the germline V gene. The CDR3 contains 16 residues. The CDR3 coding sequence is TGCGCCAGCAGCTTGGGAGGGGCGGACAGCTCCTACGAGCAGTACTTC. Protein sequence: CASSLGGADSSYEQYF.

The V gene is TRBV19, the J gene TRBJ2-7; either TRBD1 or TRBD2 may supply D (5 bases each). The V gene lost 0 bases and the J gene lost 0 bases, with 9 bases spanning the gap. The CDR3 sequence is 15 residues long. Germline lookup yields CDR1 LNHDA and CDR2 SQIVND (reference sequence). The CDR3 DNA sequence: TGTGCCAGTAGTATAGACGGGGCCCCCTCCTACGAGCAGTACTTC. It encodes CASSIDGAPSYEQYF.

The rearrangement joins TRBV9 to TRBJ1-5; a possible D gene is TRBD1 (6 bases). Germline values: CDR1 SGDLS, CDR2 YYNGEE. The ends were cut back, 4 bases at V and 5 bases at J, with 16 bases in the middle. CDR3 size: 15 residues. The CDR3 is CASSPGGLQDQPQHF. The CDR3 region has the DNA TGTGCCAGCAGCCCCGGGGGGCTACAAGATCAGCCCCAGCATTTT.

The chain couples TRBV7-8 to TRBJ2-1, with D maybe TRBD2 (5 bases). This CDR3 is built from 13 residues. Germline CDR1 SGHVS, CDR2 FQNEAQ. V lost 3 bases and J 6 bases, leaving 9 bases between the germline ends. CDR3 sequence reads: CASSLGSGNEQFF. CDR3 bases: TGTGCCAGCAGCTTGGGGAGCGGCAATGAGCAGTTCTTC.

This chain links TRBV6-5 with TRBJ2-1; D is perhaps TRBD2 (6 bases). Per germline, CDR1 MNHEY and CDR2 SVGAGI. The V end lost 2 bases, the J end lost 10 bases, and 15 bases lay between the germline ends. The CDR3 spans 14 residues. CDR3 nucleotides: TGTGCCAGCAGTTACGCGGGACTCCCGGGCGAGCAGTTCTTC. As protein: CASSYAGLPGEQFF.

V usage is TRBV12-5 and J usage is TRBJ1-6; D gene unclear. The CDR3 has 8 amino acids. V was trimmed by 9 bases and J by 11 bases, leaving 2 bases between them. Germline CDR1 and CDR2: LGHNT and FRNRAP. CDR3 region: CASTPLHF. The CDR3 nucleotides are TGTGCTAGCACACCCCTCCACTTT. The full variable domain, its missing parts supplied by reference TRBV12-5 and TRBJ1-6, is DARVTQTPRHKVTEMGQEVTMRCQPILGHNTVFWYRQTMMQGLELLAYFRNRAPLDDSGMPKDRFSAEMPDATLATLKIQPSEPRDSAVYFCASTPLHFGNGTRLTVT.

This clone was seen only once. The rearrangement links TRBV6-6 to TRBJ2-7, with 9 positions matching TRBD2. The CDR3 spans 15 residues. The germline V gene encodes CDR1 MNHNY and CDR2 SVGAGI (reference sequence). V trimming: 7 bases; J trimming: 2 bases; junction bases outside the gene matches: 9. The chain's CDR3 is CASTPTSGGTYEQYF. DNA of the CDR3: TGTGCCAGCACCCCGACCAGCGGGGGGACCTACGAGCAGTACTTC.

The chain has TRBV5-6 and TRBJ2-3, with TRBD1 matching 10 bases. The trim removed 0 bases at V and 5 bases at J, leaving 6 bases unmatched. The CDR3 spans 16 residues. Germline lookup yields CDR1 SGHDT and CDR2 YYEEEE. CDR3 region: CASSLVGQGVLDTQYF. DNA of the CDR3: TGTGCCAGCAGCTTGGTAGGACAGGGGGTTTTAGATACGCAGTATTTT. The full variable domain, completed using reference TRBV5-6 and TRBJ2-3, is DAGVTQSPTHLIKTRGQQVTLRCSPKSGHDTVSWYQQALGQGPQFIFQYYEEEERQRGNFPDRFSGHQFPNYSSELNVNALLLGDSALYLCASSLVGQGVLDTQYFGPGTRLTVL.

The rearrangement joins TRBV2 to TRBJ2-5, with D hard to call. Germline values: CDR1 SNHLY, CDR2 FYNNEI. Trimming left V 4 bases short and J 5 bases short, with 11 bases between. The CDR3 extends over 13 amino acids. CDR3 residues: CASSGLLRETQYF. CDR3 sequence (DNA): TGTGCCAGCAGTGGGTTGTTAAGGGAGACCCAGTACTTC.

The gene calls are TRBV5-1 and TRBJ2-1; D possibly corresponds to TRBD1 (6 bases). The CDR3 loop spans 14 amino acids. The germline gives CDR1 SGHRS, CDR2 YFSETQ. V gave up 4 bases and J gave up 7 bases, with 15 bases separating them. As DNA, the CDR3 is TGCGCCAGCAGCCCCATGGACAGTCTAAATGAGCAGTTCTTC. Protein product: CASSPMDSLNEQFF.

The chain combines TRBV4-1 with TRBJ1-1; D perhaps matches TRBD1 (5 bases). Per germline, CDR1 MGHRA and CDR2 YSYEKL. This CDR3 has 16 amino acids. Trimming took off 1 base at V and 1 base at J, with 13 bases between the two ends. Here the CDR3 DNA reads TGCGCCAGCAGCCAAGGGACAAGAGGTAGGAACACTGAAGCTTTCTTT. Its translation is CASSQGTRGRNTEAFF.

This clone was found once. The chain carries TRBV11-3 and TRBJ1-5; unclear D gene. The CDR3 totals 12 residues. V lost 6 bases to trimming and J lost 5 bases, with 8 bases between them. Germline CDR1 is SGHNT and CDR2 is YENEEA. The CDR3 spells CASSRDHQPQHF. The CDR3 DNA follows: TGTGCCAGCAGTCGTGACCATCAGCCCCAGCATTTT.

The genes are TRBV10-3 and TRBJ2-7; 7 positions match TRBD2. This CDR3 is built from 11 residues. Unmatched junction bases numbered 4, after V lost 8 bases and J lost 6 bases. CDR1 is ENHRY and CDR2 is SYGVKD in the germline V gene. CDR3 amino acids: CAIGGGREQYF. DNA of the CDR3: TGTGCCATCGGGGGGGGTCGCGAGCAGTACTTC.

The V and J genes are TRBV28 and TRBJ1-2, with D uncertain. The CDR3 loop spans 14 amino acids. The V end was cut by 7 bases, the J end by 2 bases, with 14 bases between. Germline V gene data show CDR1 as MDHEN and CDR2 as SYDVKM. CDR3 protein: CASIALAGNYGYTF. The DNA of the CDR3 is TGTGCCAGCATCGCCCTCGCTGGGAACTATGGCTACACCTTC.